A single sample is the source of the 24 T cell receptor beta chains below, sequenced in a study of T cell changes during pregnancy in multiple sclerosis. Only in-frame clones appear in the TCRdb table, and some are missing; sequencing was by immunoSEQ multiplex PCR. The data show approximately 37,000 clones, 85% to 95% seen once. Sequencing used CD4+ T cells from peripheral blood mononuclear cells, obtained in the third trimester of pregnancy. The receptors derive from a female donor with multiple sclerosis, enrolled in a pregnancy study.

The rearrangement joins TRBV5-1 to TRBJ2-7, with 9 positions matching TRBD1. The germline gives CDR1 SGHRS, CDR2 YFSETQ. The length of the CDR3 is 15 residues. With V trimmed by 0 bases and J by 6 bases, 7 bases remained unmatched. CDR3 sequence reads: CASSLGGTGSGEQYF. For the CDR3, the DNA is TGCGCCAGCAGCTTGGGGGGGACAGGGTCCGGCGAGCAGTACTTC.

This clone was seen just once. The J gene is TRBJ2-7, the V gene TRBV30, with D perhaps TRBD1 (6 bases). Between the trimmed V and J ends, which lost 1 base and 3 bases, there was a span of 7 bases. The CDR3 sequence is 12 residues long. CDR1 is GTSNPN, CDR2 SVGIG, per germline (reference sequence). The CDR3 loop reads CAWSDRDYEQYF. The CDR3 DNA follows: TGTGCCTGGAGTGACAGGGACTACGAGCAGTACTTC. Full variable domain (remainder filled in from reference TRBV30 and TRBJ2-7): SQTIHQWPATLVQPVGSPLSLECTVEGTSNPNLYWYRQAAGRGLQLLFYSVGIGQISSEVPQNLSASRPQDRQFILSSKKLLLSDSGFYLCAWSDRDYEQYFGPGTRLTVT.

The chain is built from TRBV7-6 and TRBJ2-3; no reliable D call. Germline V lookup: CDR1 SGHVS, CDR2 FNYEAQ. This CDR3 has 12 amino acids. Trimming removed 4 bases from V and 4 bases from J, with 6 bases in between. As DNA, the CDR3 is TGTGCCAGCAGCTCTCGTTCAGATACGCAGTATTTT. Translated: CASSSRSDTQYF.

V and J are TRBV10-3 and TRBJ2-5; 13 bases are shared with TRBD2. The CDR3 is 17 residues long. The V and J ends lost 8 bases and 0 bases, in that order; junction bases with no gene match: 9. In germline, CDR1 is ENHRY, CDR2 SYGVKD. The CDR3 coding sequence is TGTGCCATCGGGGGACTAGCGGGGATTCAGTACCAAGAGACCCAGTACTTC. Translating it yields CAIGGLAGIQYQETQYF.

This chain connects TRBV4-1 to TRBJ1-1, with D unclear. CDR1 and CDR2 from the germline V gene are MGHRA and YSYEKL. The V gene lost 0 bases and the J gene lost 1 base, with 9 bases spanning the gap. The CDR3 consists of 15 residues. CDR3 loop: CASSQDLAGNTEAFF. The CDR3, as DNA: TGCGCCAGCAGCCAAGATCTCGCAGGGAACACTGAAGCTTTCTTT.

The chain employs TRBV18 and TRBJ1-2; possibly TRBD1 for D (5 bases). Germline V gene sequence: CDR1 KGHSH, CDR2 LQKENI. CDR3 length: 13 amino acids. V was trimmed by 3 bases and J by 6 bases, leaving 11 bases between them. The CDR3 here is CASSPSQGNGYTF. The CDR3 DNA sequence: TGTGCCAGCTCACCTTCCCAGGGAAATGGCTACACCTTC.

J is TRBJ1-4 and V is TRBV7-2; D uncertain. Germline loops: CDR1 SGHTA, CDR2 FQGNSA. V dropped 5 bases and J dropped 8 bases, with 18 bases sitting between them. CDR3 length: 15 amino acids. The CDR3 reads CASSPRTAWGEKLFF. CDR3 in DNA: TGTGCCAGCAGCCCCCGGACTGCCTGGGGAGAAAAACTGTTTTTT.

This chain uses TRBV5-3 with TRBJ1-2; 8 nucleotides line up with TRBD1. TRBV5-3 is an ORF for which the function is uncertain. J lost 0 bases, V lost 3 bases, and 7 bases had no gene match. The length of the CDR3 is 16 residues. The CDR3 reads CARSYTGTGPNYGYTF. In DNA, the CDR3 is TGTGCCAGAAGCTATACAGGGACAGGCCCTAACTATGGCTACACCTTC.

The CDR3 DNA sequence: TGTGCCAGCAGTTCCCCCTTCCCCCCCGAGCAGTACTTC. The encoded protein is CASSSPFPPEQYF. The chain joins TRBV5-4 to TRBJ2-7; D is uncertain. The V end was cut by 5 bases, the J end by 6 bases, with 15 bases between. The CDR3 totals 13 residues. Germline V gene sequence: CDR1 SGHNT, CDR2 YYREEE (reference sequence).

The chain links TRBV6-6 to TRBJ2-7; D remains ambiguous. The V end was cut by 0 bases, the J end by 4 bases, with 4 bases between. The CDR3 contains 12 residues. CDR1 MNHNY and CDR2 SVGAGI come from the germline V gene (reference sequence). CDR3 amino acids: CASSYSSYEQYF. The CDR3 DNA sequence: TGTGCCAGCAGTTACTCCAGTTACGAGCAGTACTTC.

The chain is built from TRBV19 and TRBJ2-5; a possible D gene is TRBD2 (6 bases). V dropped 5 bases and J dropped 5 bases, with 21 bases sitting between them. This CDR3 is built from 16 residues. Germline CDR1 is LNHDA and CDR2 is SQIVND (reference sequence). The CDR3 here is CASSSNRLRGAETQYF. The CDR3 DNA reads TGTGCCAGTAGTTCCAACCGTCTTCGCGGGGCGGAGACCCAGTACTTC.

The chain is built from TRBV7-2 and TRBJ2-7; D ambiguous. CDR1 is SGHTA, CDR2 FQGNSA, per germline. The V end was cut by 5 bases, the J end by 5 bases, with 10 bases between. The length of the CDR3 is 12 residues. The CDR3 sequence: CASSRFENEQYF. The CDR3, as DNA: TGTGCCAGCAGCCGCTTCGAGAACGAGCAGTACTTC.

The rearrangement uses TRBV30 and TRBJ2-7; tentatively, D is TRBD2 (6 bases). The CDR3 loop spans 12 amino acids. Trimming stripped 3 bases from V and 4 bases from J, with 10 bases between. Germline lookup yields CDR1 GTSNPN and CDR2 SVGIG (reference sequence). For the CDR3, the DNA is TGTGCCTGGAGCGAAGGGAGGTACGAGCAGTACTTC. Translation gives CAWSEGRYEQYF. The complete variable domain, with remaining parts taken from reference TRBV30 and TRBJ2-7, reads SQTIHQWPATLVQPVGSPLSLECTVEGTSNPNLYWYRQAAGRGLQLLFYSVGIGQISSEVPQNLSASRPQDRQFILSSKKLLLSDSGFYLCAWSEGRYEQYFGPGTRLTVT.

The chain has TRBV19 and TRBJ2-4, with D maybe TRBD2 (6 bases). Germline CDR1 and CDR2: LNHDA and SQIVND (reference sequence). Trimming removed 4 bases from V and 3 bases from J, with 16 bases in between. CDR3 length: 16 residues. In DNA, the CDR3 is TGTGCCAGTAGTAGACTAGGATTCGTAGACAAAAACATTCAGTACTTC. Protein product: CASSRLGFVDKNIQYF.

The DNA for the CDR3 is TGCGCCAGCAGGGGACAGACCGGGGAGCTGTTTTTT. It codes for CASRGQTGELFF. The chain employs TRBV10-2 and TRBJ2-2; 7 bases agree with TRBD1. CDR1 is WSHSY, CDR2 SAAADI, per germline. V lost 6 bases and J lost 5; bases outside the gene matches: 0. The CDR3 is made up of 12 amino acids.

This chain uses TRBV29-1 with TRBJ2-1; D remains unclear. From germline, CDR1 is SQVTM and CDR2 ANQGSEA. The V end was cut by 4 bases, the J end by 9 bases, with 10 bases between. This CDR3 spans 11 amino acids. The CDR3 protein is CSVAPGLEQFF. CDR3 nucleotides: TGCAGCGTTGCGCCAGGTCTTGAGCAGTTCTTC.

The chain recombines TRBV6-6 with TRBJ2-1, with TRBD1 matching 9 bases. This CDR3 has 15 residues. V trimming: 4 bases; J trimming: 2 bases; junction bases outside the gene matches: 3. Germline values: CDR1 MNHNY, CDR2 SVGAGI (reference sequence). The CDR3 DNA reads TGTGCCAGCAGTTCCCGGGACAGGGCCTACAATGAGCAGTTCTTC. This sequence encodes CASSSRDRAYNEQFF.

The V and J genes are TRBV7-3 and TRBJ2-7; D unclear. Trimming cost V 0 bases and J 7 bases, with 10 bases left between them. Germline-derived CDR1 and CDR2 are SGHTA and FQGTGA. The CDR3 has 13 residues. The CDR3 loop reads CASSLTGAREQYF. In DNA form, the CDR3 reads TGTGCCAGCAGCTTAACGGGTGCGAGGGAGCAGTACTTC.

The CDR3: CASSPPGSHYGYTF. In DNA, the CDR3 is TGTGCCAGCAGTCCGCCCGGGTCCCACTATGGCTACACCTTC. The chain carries TRBV28 and TRBJ1-2, with D hard to call. Germline-derived CDR1 and CDR2 are MDHEN and SYDVKM. The CDR3 loop spans 14 amino acids. V dropped 5 bases and J dropped 3 bases, with 13 bases sitting between them.

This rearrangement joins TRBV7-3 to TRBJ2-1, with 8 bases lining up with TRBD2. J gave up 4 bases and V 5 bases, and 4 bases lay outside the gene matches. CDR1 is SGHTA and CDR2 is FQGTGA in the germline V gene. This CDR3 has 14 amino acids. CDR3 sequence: CASSTGGYYNEQFF. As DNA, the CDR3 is TGTGCCAGCAGCACGGGGGGGTATTACAATGAGCAGTTCTTC.

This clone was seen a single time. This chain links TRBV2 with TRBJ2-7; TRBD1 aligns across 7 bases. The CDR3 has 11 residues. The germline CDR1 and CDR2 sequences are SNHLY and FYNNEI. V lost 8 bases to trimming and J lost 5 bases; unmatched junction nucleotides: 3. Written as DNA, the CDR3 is TGTGCCAGCCGACAGGGTGACGAGCAGTACTTC. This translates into CASRQGDEQYF.

This CDR3 is CASSPTSGDTQYF. As DNA, the CDR3 is TGTGCCAGCAGTCCAACTAGTGGAGATACGCAGTATTTT. The chain is built from TRBV2 and TRBJ2-3, with D possibly TRBD2 on 5 matching bases. CDR3 length: 13 amino acids. Looked up from germline, CDR1 is SNHLY and CDR2 is FYNNEI. V was shortened by 5 bases and J by 5 bases, with 11 bases between the two germline ends. Using reference TRBV2 and TRBJ2-3 for the parts outside the CDR3, the full variable domain is EPEVTQTPSHQVTQMGQEVILRCVPISNHLYFYWYRQILGQKVEFLVSFYNNEISEKSEIFDDQFSVERPDGSNFTLKIRSTKLEDSAMYFCASSPTSGDTQYFGPGTRLTVL.

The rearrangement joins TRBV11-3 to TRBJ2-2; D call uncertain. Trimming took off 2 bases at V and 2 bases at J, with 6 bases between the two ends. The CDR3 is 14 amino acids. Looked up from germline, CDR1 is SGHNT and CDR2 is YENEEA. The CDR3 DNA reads TGTGCCAGCAGCTTAACACGAAACACCGGGGAGCTGTTTTTT. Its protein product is CASSLTRNTGELFF.

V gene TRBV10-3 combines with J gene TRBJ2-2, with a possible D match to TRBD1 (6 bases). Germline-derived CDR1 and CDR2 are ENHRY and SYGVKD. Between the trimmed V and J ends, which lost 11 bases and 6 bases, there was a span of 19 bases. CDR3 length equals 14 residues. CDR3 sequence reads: CAAQQQGAAGELFF. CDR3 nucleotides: TGTGCCGCACAGCAACAGGGAGCGGCCGGGGAGCTGTTTTTT.